This T cell receptor beta chain came from a study of CD8+CD57+ T cells in acquired aplastic anemia. Patients sequenced had flow cytometry evidence of CD8+CD57+ cell expansion. All participating patients were living with severe acquired aplastic anemia. The template for TCR beta VDJ and CDR3 sequence profiling was genomic DNA. TCRdb reanalysed the reads using MiXCR and keeps one entry per CDR3 protein. Among under 200,000 distinct CDR3 sequences, around 75% were seen once, and the ten largest hold under 60%. Study findings and constraints: It was found that 25 to 35 CD8+ CDR3 sequences were shared between patients and controls.

This CDR3 is 13 amino acids long. The V gene's germline CDR1 is LNHDA and CDR2 SQIVND (reference sequence). V shed 6 bases, J shed 2 bases, and the junction held 2 bases outside the gene matches. Details on this clonotype: What it recognizes is unknown.

Sequencing was done on a sample of sorted CD4+, CD8+, or CD8+CD57+ T cells (not recorded which) from PBMCs. The V gene is TRBV19, the J gene TRBJ2-3, with 7 positions matching TRBD2. This TCR was sampled from a human donor with aplastic anemia. The CDR3 sequence is CASRLASTDTQYF. The DNA for the CDR3 is TGTGCCAGTAGACTAGCGTCCACAGATACGCAGTATTTT.